One sample yielded the 3 T cell receptor beta chains listed below, sequenced in a study of T cells in Graves' hyperthyroidism and ophthalmopathy. RNA transcripts yielded amplified TCR beta CDR3 regions. The HTBI primer set served for first-round RT-PCR of the TCR CDR3. TCRdb re-analysed the multiplex PCR reads in MiXCR, keeping a single row per CDR3 protein. The sample holds approximately 720,000 distinct CDR3 sequences, around a sixth seen once. Sequencing was carried out using blood. The receptors come from a woman aged 45-65 years with Graves' hyperthyroidism that later progressed to Graves' ophthalmopathy.

This clonotype appeared a few times. The chain links TRBV29-1 to TRBJ1-1; a weak D match, TRBD1 (5 bases). This CDR3 spans 14 amino acids. Germline assignment: CDR1 SQVTM and CDR2 ANQGSEA. V was shortened by 6 bases and J by 1 base, with 15 bases between the two germline ends. In nucleotides, the CDR3 is TGCAGCGTGGCCCGGGGGGGAGGGAACACTGAAGCTTTCTTT. Its translation is CSVARGGGNTEAFF.

The rearrangement links TRBV9 to TRBJ2-2, with 10 bases that match TRBD2. The CDR3 contains 15 residues. J was trimmed by 3 bases and V by 3 bases; bases with no gene match: 2. CDR1 and CDR2 (germline): SGDLS, YYNGEE. For the CDR3, the DNA is TGTGCCAGCAGCGACAGCGGGGGGGACACCGGGGAGCTGTTTTTT. Protein product: CASSDSGGDTGELFF. The variable domain in full, completed from reference TRBV9 and TRBJ2-2, reads DSGVTQTPKHLITATGQRVTLRCSPRSGDLSVYWYQQSLDQGLQFLIQYYNGEERAKGNILERFSAQQFPDLHSELNLSSLELGDSALYFCASSDSGGDTGELFFGEGSRLTVL.

V gene TRBV6-1 combines with J gene TRBJ2-7, with D perhaps matching TRBD1 (5 bases). Deletions cut 1 base from V and 0 bases from J, with 10 bases between. This CDR3 region has 15 residues. The germline CDR1 and CDR2 sequences are MNHNS and SASEGT. In DNA, the CDR3 is TGTGCCAGCAGTGAAGAGACAGCCGGCTCCTACGAGCAGTACTTC. Amino acids: CASSEETAGSYEQYF.